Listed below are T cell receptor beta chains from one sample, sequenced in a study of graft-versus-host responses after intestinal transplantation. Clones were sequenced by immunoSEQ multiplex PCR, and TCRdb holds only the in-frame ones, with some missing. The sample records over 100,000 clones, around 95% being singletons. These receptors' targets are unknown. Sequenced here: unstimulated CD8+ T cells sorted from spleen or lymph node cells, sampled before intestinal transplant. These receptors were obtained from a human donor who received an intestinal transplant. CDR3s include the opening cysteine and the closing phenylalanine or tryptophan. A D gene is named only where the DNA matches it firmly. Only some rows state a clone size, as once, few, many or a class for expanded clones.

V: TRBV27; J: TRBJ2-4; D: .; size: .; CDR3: CASSSPAELAKNIQYF; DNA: TGTGCCAGCAGTTCCCCGGCAGAGCTAGCCAAAAACATTCAGTACTTC
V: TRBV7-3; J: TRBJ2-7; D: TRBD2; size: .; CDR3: CASSPGPGGTYEQYF; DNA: TGTGCCAGCAGCCCGGGCCCGGGGGGGACCTACGAGCAGTACTTC
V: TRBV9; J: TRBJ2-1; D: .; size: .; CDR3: CASSVLPGWRYNEQFF; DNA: TGTGCCAGCAGCGTTCTCCCAGGGTGGAGATACAATGAGCAGTTCTTC
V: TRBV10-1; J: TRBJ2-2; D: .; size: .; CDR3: CASRENTGELFF; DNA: TGCGCCAGCAGGGAGAACACCGGGGAGCTGTTTTTT
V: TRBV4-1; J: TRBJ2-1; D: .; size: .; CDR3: CASSPVGEAYNEQFF; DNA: TGCGCCAGCAGCCCCGTGGGGGAGGCCTACAATGAGCAGTTCTTC
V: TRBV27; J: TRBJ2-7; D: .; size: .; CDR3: CASSFKGSYEATKQSYEQYF; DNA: TGTGCCAGCAGTTTTAAGGGCTCCTACGAGGCAACCAAACAATCCTACGAGCAGTACTTC
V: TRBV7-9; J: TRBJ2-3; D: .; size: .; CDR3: CASSLTGTSTDTQYF; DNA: TGTGCCAGCAGCTTAACAGGTACTAGCACAGATACGCAGTATTTT
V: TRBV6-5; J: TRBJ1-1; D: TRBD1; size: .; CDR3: CASGQGASNTEAFF; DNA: TGTGCCAGCGGACAGGGGGCGTCGAACACTGAAGCTTTCTTT
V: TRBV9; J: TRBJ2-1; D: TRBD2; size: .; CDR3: CASSALAGGTPYNEQFF; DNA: TGTGCCAGCAGCGCCCTAGCGGGAGGGACCCCCTACAATGAGCAGTTCTTC
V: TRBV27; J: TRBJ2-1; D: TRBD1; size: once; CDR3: CASSLGTAIPYNEQFF; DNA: TGTGCCAGCAGTTTAGGGACAGCGATACCCTACAATGAGCAGTTCTTC
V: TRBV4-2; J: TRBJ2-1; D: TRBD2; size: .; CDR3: CASSWRTSGRATYNEQFF; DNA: TGTGCCAGCAGCTGGCGGACTAGCGGGAGGGCTACCTACAATGAGCAGTTCTTC
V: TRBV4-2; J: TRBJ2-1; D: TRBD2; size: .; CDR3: CASSPVGLAGRYDEQFF; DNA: TGTGCCAGCAGCCCCGTCGGACTAGCGGGACGTTATGATGAGCAGTTCTTC
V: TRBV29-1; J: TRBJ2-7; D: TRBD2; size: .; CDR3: CSTQGGTSGVQGTDYEQYF; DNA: TGCAGCACCCAAGGGGGGACTAGCGGGGTCCAGGGGACAGATTACGAGCAGTACTTC
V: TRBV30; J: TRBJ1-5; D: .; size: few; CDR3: CAWSEGNQPQHF; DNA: TGTGCCTGGAGTGAAGGCAATCAGCCCCAGCATTTT
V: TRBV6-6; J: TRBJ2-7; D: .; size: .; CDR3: CASSRDWSSGEQYF; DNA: TGTGCCAGCAGTCGGGACTGGTCCTCTGGGGAGCAGTACTTC
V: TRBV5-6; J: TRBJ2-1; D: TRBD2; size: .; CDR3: CASSSGSGNEQFF; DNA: TGTGCCAGCAGTAGCGGGAGCGGCAATGAGCAGTTCTTC
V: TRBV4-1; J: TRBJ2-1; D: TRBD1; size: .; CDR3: CASSQAGGEDEQFF; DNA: TGCGCCAGCAGCCAGGCAGGGGGCGAGGATGAGCAGTTCTTC
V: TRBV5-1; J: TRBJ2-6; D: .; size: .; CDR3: CASSYFSRGPYLGANVLTF; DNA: TGCGCCAGCAGCTATTTCAGCAGGGGACCCTATCTGGGGGCCAACGTCCTGACTTTC
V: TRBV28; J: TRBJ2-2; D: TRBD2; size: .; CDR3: CASRVAGGQGGELFF; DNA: TGTGCCAGCAGGGTAGCGGGAGGGCAAGGCGGGGAGCTGTTTTTT
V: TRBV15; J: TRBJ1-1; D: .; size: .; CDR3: CATSRDRLTSEAFF; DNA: TGTGCCACCAGCAGAGATCGGCTCACATCTGAAGCTTTCTTT
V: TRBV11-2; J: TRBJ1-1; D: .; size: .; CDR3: CASSFLNTEAFF; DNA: TGTGCCAGCAGCTTCCTGAACACTGAAGCTTTCTTT
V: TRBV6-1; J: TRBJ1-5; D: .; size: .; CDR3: CASSERGESSQPQHF; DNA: TGTGCCAGCAGTGAAAGGGGGGAAAGCTCCCAGCCCCAGCATTTT
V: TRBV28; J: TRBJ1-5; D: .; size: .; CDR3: CASSLRHGQYSNQPQHF; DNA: TGTGCCAGCAGTTTACGTCACGGGCAGTATAGCAATCAGCCCCAGCATTTT
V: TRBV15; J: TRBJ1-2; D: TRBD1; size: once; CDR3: CATASPPTGTGLNYGYTF; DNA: TGTGCCACCGCCTCCCCACCCACCGGGACAGGGCTTAACTATGGCTACACCTTC
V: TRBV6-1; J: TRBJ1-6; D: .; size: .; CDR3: CAARRGNSPLHF; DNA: TGTGCCGCCCGGAGGGGGAATTCACCCCTCCACTTT
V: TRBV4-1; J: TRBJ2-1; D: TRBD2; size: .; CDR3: CASSLAGPSLYNEQFF; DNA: TGCGCCAGCAGTTTAGCGGGCCCTTCACTGTACAATGAGCAGTTCTTC
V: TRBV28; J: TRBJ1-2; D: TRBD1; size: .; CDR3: CASSPRQGVYGYTF; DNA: TGTGCCAGCAGTCCGCGACAGGGGGTCTATGGCTACACCTTC
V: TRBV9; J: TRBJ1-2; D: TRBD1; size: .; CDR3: CASSVSQGANYGYTF; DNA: TGTGCCAGCAGCGTATCACAGGGGGCTAACTATGGCTACACCTTC
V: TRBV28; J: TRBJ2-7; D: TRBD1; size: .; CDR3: CASRLGQVHTYEQYF; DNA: TGTGCCAGCAGGCTAGGACAGGTACACACCTACGAGCAGTACTTC
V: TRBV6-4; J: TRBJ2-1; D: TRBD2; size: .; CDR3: CASSDSTSGSPYNEQFF; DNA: TGTGCCAGCAGTGACTCGACTAGCGGGAGTCCCTACAATGAGCAGTTCTTC
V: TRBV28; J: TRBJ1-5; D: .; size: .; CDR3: CASSLSSLNQPQHF; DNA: TGTGCCAGCAGTTTATCCAGCCTAAATCAGCCCCAGCATTTT
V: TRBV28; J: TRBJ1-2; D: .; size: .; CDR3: CASSLAYRVHHYGYTF; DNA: TGTGCCAGCAGTTTAGCTTACAGGGTCCATCACTATGGCTACACCTTC
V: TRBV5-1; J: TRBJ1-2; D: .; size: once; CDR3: CASSFRGYGYTF; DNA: TGCGCCAGCAGCTTTAGGGGCTATGGCTACACCTTC
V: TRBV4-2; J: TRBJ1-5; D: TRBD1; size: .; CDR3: CASSQETGGYQPQHF; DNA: TGTGCCAGCAGCCAAGAGACAGGGGGTTATCAGCCCCAGCATTTT
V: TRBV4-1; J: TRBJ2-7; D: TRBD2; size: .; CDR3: CASSQKGLAGGYEQYF; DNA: TGCGCCAGCAGCCAAAAGGGACTAGCGGGAGGCTACGAGCAGTACTTC
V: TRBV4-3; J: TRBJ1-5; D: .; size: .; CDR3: CASSQVRGAGQPQHF; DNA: TGCGCCAGCAGCCAAGTCCGAGGGGCTGGTCAGCCCCAGCATTTT
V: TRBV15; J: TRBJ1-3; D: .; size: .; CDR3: CATSVTGSSGNTIYF; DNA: TGTGCCACCAGCGTTACCGGGAGCTCTGGAAACACCATATATTTT
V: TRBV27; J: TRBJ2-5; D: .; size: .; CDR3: CASSLKQPTYETQYF; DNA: TGTGCCAGCAGTTTGAAACAGCCGACCTACGAGACCCAGTACTTC
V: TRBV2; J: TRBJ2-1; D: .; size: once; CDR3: CASGLWENEQFF; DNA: TGTGCCAGCGGTTTATGGGAAAATGAGCAGTTCTTC
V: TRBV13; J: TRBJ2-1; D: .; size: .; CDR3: CASSLAEYNEQFF; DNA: TGTGCCAGCAGCTTAGCGGAGTACAATGAGCAGTTCTTC
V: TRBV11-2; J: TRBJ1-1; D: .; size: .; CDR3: CASSLELLRAANTEAFF; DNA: TGTGCCAGCAGCTTAGAACTCCTCAGGGCCGCGAACACTGAAGCTTTCTTT
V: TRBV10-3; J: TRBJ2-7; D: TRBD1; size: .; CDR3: CAISGPGTGVYEQYF; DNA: TGTGCCATCAGTGGACCCGGGACAGGGGTGTACGAGCAGTACTTC
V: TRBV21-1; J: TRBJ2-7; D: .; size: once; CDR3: CASSKDPPGGYEQYF; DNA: TGTGCCAGCAGCAAAGATCCCCCAGGGGGCTACGAGCAGTACTTC
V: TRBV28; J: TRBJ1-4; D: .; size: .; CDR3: CASSLLSTNEKLFF; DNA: TGTGCCAGCAGTTTACTCTCGACTAATGAAAAACTGTTTTTT
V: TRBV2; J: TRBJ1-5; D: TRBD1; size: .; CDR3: CASSDHQGTGFLQPQHF; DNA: TGTGCCAGCAGTGACCACCAGGGGACAGGATTCCTTCAGCCCCAGCATTTT
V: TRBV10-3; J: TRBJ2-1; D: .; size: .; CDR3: CATVRTDSYNEQFF; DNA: TGTGCCACCGTAAGGACAGACTCCTACAATGAGCAGTTCTTC
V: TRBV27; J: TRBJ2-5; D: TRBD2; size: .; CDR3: CASSLLGVDSAGEAETQYF; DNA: TGTGCCAGCAGTTTATTAGGTGTGGATTCAGCGGGAGAGGCAGAGACCCAGTACTTC
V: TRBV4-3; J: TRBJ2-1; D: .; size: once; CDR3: CASSRRESRNEQFF; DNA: TGCGCCAGCAGCCGGCGGGAAAGTCGCAATGAGCAGTTCTTC
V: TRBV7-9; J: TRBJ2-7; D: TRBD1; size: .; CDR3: CASSFGTGGGEQYF; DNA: TGTGCCAGCAGCTTTGGGACAGGGGGTGGCGAGCAGTACTTC